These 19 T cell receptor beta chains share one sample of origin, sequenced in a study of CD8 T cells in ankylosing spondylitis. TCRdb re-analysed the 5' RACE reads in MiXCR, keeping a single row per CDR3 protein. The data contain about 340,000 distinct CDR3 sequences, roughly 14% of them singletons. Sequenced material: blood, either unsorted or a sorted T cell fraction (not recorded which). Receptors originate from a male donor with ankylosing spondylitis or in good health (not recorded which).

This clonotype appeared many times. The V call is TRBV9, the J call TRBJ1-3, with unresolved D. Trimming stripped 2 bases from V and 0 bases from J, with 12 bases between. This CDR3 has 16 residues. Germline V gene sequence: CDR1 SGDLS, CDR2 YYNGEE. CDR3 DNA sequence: TGTGCCAGCAGCGTGGACCTGATGAGCTCTGGAAACACCATATATTTT. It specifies CASSVDLMSSGNTIYF.

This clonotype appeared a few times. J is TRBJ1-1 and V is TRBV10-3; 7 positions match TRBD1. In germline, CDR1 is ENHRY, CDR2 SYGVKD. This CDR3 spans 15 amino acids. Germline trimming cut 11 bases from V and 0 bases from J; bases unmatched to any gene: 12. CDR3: CASRTGGGVNTEAFF. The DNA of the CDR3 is TGTGCCTCCAGGACAGGAGGAGGCGTGAACACTGAAGCTTTCTTT.

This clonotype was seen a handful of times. The CDR3 sequence is CSARGTPEDYGYTF. CDR3 sequence (DNA): TGCAGTGCTAGGGGGACACCCGAGGACTATGGCTACACCTTC. This sequence joins TRBV20-1 and TRBJ1-2; D perhaps matches TRBD1 (6 bases). Germline V gives CDR1 DFQATT, CDR2 SNEGSKA (reference sequence). The germline V and J ends were trimmed by 3 bases and 3 bases, with 14 bases remaining between them. There are 14 residues in the CDR3.

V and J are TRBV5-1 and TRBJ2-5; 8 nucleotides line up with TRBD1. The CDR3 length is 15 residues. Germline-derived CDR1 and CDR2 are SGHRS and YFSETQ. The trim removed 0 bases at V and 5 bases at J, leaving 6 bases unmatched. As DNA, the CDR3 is TGCGCCAGCAGCTTGGCCACAGGGGGTCGGGAGACCCAGTACTTC. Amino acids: CASSLATGGRETQYF.

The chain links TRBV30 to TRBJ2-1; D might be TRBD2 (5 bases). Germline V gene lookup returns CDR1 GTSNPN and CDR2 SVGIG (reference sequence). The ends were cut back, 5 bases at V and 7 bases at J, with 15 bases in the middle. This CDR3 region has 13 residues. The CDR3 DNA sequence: TGTGCCTGGCGTCGACCCGGGGTAAATGAGCAGTTCTTC. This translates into CAWRRPGVNEQFF.

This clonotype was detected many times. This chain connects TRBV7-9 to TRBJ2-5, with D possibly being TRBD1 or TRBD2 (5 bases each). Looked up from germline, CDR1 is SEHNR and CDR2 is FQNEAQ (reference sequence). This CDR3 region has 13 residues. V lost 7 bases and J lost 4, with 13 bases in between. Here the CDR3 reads CASTQTGTETQYF. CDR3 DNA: TGTGCCAGCACCCAGACTGGGACAGAGACCCAGTACTTC. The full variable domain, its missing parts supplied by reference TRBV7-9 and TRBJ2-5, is DTGVSQNPRHKITKRGQNVTFRCDPISEHNRLYWYRQTLGQGPEFLTYFQNEAQLEKSRLLSDRFSAERPKGSFSTLEIQRTEQGDSAMYLCASTQTGTETQYFGPGTRLLVL.

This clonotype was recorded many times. CDR3 coding DNA: TGTGCCAGCAGCTTAGAGGCCGGGGAGCTGTTTTTT. This sequence encodes CASSLEAGELFF. The chain employs TRBV7-9 and TRBJ2-2; the D is unclear. V was shortened by 1 base and J by 6 bases, with 3 bases between the two germline ends. This CDR3 spans 12 amino acids. The germline CDR1 and CDR2 sequences are SEHNR and FQNEAQ (reference sequence).

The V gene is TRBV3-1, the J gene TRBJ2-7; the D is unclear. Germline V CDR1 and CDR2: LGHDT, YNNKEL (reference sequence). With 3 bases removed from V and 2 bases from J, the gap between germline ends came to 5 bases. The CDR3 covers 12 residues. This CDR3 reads CASSQAAYEQYF. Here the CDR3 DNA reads TGTGCCAGCAGCCAGGCAGCCTACGAGCAGTACTTC.

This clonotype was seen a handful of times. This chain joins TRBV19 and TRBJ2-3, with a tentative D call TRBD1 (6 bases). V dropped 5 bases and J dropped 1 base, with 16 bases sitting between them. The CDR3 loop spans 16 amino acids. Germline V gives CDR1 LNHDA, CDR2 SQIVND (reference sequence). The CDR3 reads CASSGARDIGTDTQYF. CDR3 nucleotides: TGTGCCAGTAGTGGTGCCCGGGACATTGGCACAGATACGCAGTATTTT.

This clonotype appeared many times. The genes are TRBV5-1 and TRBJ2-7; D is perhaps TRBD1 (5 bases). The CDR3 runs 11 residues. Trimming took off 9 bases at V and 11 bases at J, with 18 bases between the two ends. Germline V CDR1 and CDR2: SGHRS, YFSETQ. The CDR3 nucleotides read TGCGCCACCAGGGTCAGCCTGTTTGAGTACTTC. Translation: CATRVSLFEYF.

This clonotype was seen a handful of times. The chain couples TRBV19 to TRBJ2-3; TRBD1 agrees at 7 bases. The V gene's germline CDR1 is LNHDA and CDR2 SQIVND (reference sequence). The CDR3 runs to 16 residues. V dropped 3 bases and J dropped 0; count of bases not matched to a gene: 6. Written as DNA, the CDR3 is TGTGCCAGTAGTATCTCCGGACAGGCTAGCACAGATACGCAGTATTTT. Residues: CASSISGQASTDTQYF.

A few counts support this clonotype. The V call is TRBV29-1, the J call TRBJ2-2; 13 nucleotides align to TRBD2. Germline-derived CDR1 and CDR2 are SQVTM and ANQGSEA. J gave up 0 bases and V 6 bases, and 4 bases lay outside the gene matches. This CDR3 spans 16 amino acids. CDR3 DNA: TGCAGCGTCAGGACTAGCGGGGGCTCGAACACCGGGGAGCTGTTTTTT. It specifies CSVRTSGGSNTGELFF.

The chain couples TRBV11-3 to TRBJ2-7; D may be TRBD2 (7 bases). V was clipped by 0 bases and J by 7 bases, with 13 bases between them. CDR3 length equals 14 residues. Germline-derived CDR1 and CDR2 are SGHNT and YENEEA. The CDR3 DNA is TGTGCCAGCAGCTTAGACGCGGGGGCGGGAGAGCAGTACTTC. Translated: CASSLDAGAGEQYF.

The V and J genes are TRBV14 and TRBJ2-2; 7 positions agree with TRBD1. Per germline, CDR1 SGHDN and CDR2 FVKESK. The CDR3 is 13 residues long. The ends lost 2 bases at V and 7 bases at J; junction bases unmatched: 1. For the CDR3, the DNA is TGTGCCAGCAGCCAAAACAGGGGCGGGGAGCTGTTTTTT. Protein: CASSQNRGGELFF.

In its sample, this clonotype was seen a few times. The CDR3 DNA is TGCGCCAGCAGCTTGGGGACAGGGCAGGTGAACACTGAAGCTTTCTTT. Residues: CASSLGTGQVNTEAFF. The genes are TRBV5-1 and TRBJ1-1; TRBD1 aligns across 8 bases. The CDR3 sequence is 16 residues long. Germline V gene lookup returns CDR1 SGHRS and CDR2 YFSETQ. V lost 0 bases to trimming and J lost 0 bases; unmatched junction nucleotides: 4. The full variable domain, rest sourced from reference TRBV5-1 and TRBJ1-1, is KAGVTQTPRYLIKTRGQQVTLSCSPISGHRSVSWYQQTPGQGLQFLFEYFSETQRNKGNFPGRFSGRQFSNSRSEMNVSTLELGDSALYLCASSLGTGQVNTEAFFGQGTRLTVV.

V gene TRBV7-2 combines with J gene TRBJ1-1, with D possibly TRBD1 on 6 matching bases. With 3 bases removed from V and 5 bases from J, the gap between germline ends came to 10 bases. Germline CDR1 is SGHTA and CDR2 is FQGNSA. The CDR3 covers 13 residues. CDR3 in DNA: TGTGCCAGCAGCTTCAGGGGCGGTACTGAAGCTTTCTTT. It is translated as CASSFRGGTEAFF.

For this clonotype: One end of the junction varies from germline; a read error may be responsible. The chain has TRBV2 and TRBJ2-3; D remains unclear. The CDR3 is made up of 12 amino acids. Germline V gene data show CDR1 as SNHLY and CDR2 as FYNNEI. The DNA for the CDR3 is TGTGCCAGCACTGAATGGGGAGATACGCAGTATTTT. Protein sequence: CASTEWGDTQYF.

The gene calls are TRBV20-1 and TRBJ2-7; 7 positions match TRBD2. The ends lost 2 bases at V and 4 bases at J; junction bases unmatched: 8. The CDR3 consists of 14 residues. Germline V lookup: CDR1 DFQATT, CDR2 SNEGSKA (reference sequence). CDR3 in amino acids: CSARSSGYPYEQYF. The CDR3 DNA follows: TGCAGTGCTAGATCTAGCGGATACCCATACGAGCAGTACTTC.

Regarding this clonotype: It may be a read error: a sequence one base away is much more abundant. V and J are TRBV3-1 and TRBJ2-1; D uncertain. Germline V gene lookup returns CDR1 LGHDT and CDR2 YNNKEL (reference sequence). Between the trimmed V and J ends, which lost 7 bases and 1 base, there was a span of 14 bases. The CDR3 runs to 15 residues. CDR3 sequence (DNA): TGTGCCAGCACCCTCACATTGGGTTCCTACAATGAGCAGTTCTTC. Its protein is CASTLTLGSYNEQFF.